Shown below are 25 T cell receptor beta chains from a single sample sequenced in a study of tumor-infiltrating lymphocytes in localized non-small cell lung cancer. Generated by immunoSEQ multiplex PCR, the TCRdb table keeps only in-frame clones and is missing some. The sample lists 14,000 to 15,000 clones, roughly 76% seen once, with 2.6% in the top ten. The sequenced sample consisted of lung tumor tissue. Source of these receptors: a human donor with non-small cell lung cancer.

The chain uses TRBV27 and TRBJ2-1; D might be TRBD2 (6 bases). The CDR3 has 14 amino acids. Germline V gives CDR1 MNHEY, CDR2 SMNVEV (reference sequence). V lost 5 bases to trimming and J lost 6 bases, with 14 bases between them. The CDR3 sequence: CASSPRGSGNEQFF. CDR3 sequence (DNA): TGTGCCAGCAGTCCTCGGGGGAGTGGCAATGAGCAGTTCTTC.

The J gene is TRBJ2-2, the V gene TRBV6-5; D uncertain. The CDR3 is 14 amino acids. Germline V gene lookup returns CDR1 MNHEY and CDR2 SVGAGI. Trimming removed 4 bases at V and 3 bases at J, with 9 bases between. The CDR3 reads CASSSSGHTGELFF. CDR3 in DNA: TGTGCCAGCAGTTCCTCCGGACACACCGGGGAGCTGTTTTTT.

J is TRBJ1-4 and V is TRBV7-9; unclear D gene. The CDR3 totals 13 residues. Germline loops: CDR1 SEHNR, CDR2 FQNEAQ (reference sequence). The V gene lost 1 base and the J gene lost 5 bases, with 5 bases spanning the gap. The CDR3 protein is CASSLGRNEKLFF. CDR3 DNA sequence: TGTGCCAGCAGCTTAGGGCGGAATGAAAAACTGTTTTTT.

The V call is TRBV5-6, the J call TRBJ2-2, with 9 bases fitting TRBD1. The ends lost 2 bases at V and 1 base at J; junction bases unmatched: 3. CDR1 and CDR2 (germline): SGHDT, YYEEEE. This CDR3 has 16 residues. CDR3 protein: CASSFTGGENTGELFF. The CDR3 bases are TGTGCCAGCAGCTTCACAGGGGGCGAGAACACCGGGGAGCTGTTTTTT.

The rearrangement uses TRBV19 and TRBJ1-3; possible D gene TRBD1, 6 bases. The germline V and J ends were trimmed by 5 bases and 2 bases, with 16 bases remaining between them. This CDR3 has 16 amino acids. CDR1 and CDR2 (germline): LNHDA, SQIVND (reference sequence). Written as DNA, the CDR3 is TGTGCCAGTAGTCCCCGAGATTGGACAGCTGGAAACACCATATATTTT. Its translation is CASSPRDWTAGNTIYF.

This clone was found once. The chain carries TRBV21-1 and TRBJ2-7; TRBD2 is the table's D call, not checked against the DNA. TRBV21-1 is a known pseudogene. The CDR3 totals 14 residues. The CDR3 region is CASSDGGASYEQYF. The CDR3 DNA reads TGTGCCAGCAGCGACGGGGGGGCTTCCTACGAGCAGTACTTC.

J is TRBJ2-5 and V is TRBV28; 7 bases line up with TRBD1. Trimming cost V 8 bases and J 2 bases; bases outside gene matches: 11. The V gene's germline CDR1 is MDHEN and CDR2 SYDVKM. This CDR3 is 15 amino acids long. Here the CDR3 DNA reads TGTGCCAGCCTACCGGGCAGGGGGTTTCAAGAGACCCAGTACTTC. Translation gives CASLPGRGFQETQYF. Full variable domain (missing parts from reference TRBV28 and TRBJ2-5): DVKVTQSSRYLVKRTGEKVFLECVQDMDHENMFWYRQDPGLGLRLIYFSYDVKMKEKGDIPEGYSVSREKKERFSLILESASTNQTSMYLCASLPGRGFQETQYFGPGTRLLVL.

This clone occurred once. The chain combines TRBV18 with TRBJ2-7; 7 bases agree with TRBD2. The CDR3 covers 15 residues. V dropped 2 bases and J dropped 5; count of bases not matched to a gene: 9. The germline gives CDR1 KGHSH, CDR2 LQKENI. CDR3 protein: CASSPFTSDIDEQYF. CDR3 bases: TGTGCCAGCTCACCATTTACTAGCGATATCGACGAGCAGTACTTC.

This clone was observed a few times. The chain uses TRBV19 and TRBJ2-1, with TRBD2 matching over 7 bases. The CDR3 contains 16 residues. The trim removed 2 bases at V and 2 bases at J, leaving 6 bases unmatched. Germline V gene lookup returns CDR1 LNHDA and CDR2 SQIVND (reference sequence). This CDR3 is CASSITASGTYNEQFF. CDR3 DNA: TGTGCCAGTAGTATAACGGCTAGCGGAACCTACAATGAGCAGTTCTTC.

The chain links TRBV28 to TRBJ1-5; D is unresolved. The germline V gene encodes CDR1 MDHEN and CDR2 SYDVKM. The V gene lost 1 base and the J gene lost 0 bases, with 7 bases spanning the gap. The CDR3 totals 15 residues. Here the CDR3 reads CASSLSGYSNQPQHF. The CDR3 DNA reads as TGTGCCAGCAGTTTATCTGGATATAGCAATCAGCCCCAGCATTTT. Full variable domain (remainder filled in from reference TRBV28 and TRBJ1-5): DVKVTQSSRYLVKRTGEKVFLECVQDMDHENMFWYRQDPGLGLRLIYFSYDVKMKEKGDIPEGYSVSREKKERFSLILESASTNQTSMYLCASSLSGYSNQPQHFGDGTRLSIL.

This clone was detected once. The genes are TRBV10-3 and TRBJ2-5; maybe TRBD2 (5 bases). CDR1 is ENHRY and CDR2 is SYGVKD in the germline V gene. This CDR3 spans 15 amino acids. Deletions cut 6 bases from V and 3 bases from J, with 17 bases between. CDR3 in DNA: TGTGCCATCAGCTCGAGCCGGGGATCGGAAGAGACCCAGTACTTC. This gives the protein CAISSSRGSEETQYF.

The gene calls are TRBV4-1 and TRBJ1-2; D remains ambiguous. V was shortened by 4 bases and J by 2 bases, with 11 bases between the two germline ends. Germline V lookup: CDR1 MGHRA, CDR2 YSYEKL. CDR3 length equals 14 residues. The CDR3 reads CASSLTDGNYGYTF. CDR3 coding DNA: TGCGCCAGCAGCCTAACGGACGGGAACTATGGCTACACCTTC.

The V and J genes are TRBV7-2 and TRBJ1-1; TRBD1 might be the D (5 bases). This CDR3 spans 15 amino acids. Germline values: CDR1 SGHTA, CDR2 FQGNSA. V gave up 0 bases and J gave up 4 bases, with 12 bases separating them. The CDR3 region is CASSLAPGRGTEAFF. The DNA of the CDR3 is TGTGCCAGCAGCTTAGCGCCAGGGCGGGGCACTGAAGCTTTCTTT.

The rearrangement joins TRBV7-6 to TRBJ2-2; 14 bases agree with TRBD2. V shed 5 bases and J 6 bases; nucleotides not matched to a gene: 8. CDR1 and CDR2 from the germline V gene are SGHVS and FNYEAQ. This CDR3 is built from 17 residues. This chain's CDR3 is CASSLEGLAGVPGELFF. CDR3 sequence (DNA): TGTGCCAGCAGCCTCGAGGGACTAGCGGGAGTACCCGGGGAGCTGTTTTTT. Filled out from reference TRBV7-6 and TRBJ2-2, the complete variable domain reads GAGVSQSPRYKVTKRGQDVALRCDPISGHVSLYWYRQALGQGPEFLTYFNYEAQQDKSGLPNDRFSAERPEGSISTLTIQRTEQRDSAMYRCASSLEGLAGVPGELFFGEGSRLTVL.

The rearrangement uses TRBV7-2 and TRBJ2-1; 7 bases are shared with TRBD2. Trimming took 11 bases from V and 9 from J; bases not matched to a gene: 16. The CDR3 runs to 14 residues. Per germline, CDR1 SGHTA and CDR2 FQGNSA. The CDR3 here is CASKVRGSQGEQFF. CDR3 in DNA: TGTGCCTCTAAGGTGCGCGGGAGCCAAGGTGAGCAGTTCTTC.

V is TRBV6-5 and J is TRBJ1-1; 7 nucleotides agree with TRBD1. CDR3 length: 14 residues. V was pared by 6 bases and J by 11 bases, with 15 bases of the junction left unmatched. Germline V gives CDR1 MNHEY, CDR2 SVGAGI. Written as DNA, the CDR3 is TGTGCCAGCAGAGAACCTGCAACAGGGGCGCGGGCTTTCTTT. Amino acids: CASREPATGARAFF.

The chain employs TRBV19 and TRBJ2-4, with D unclear. CDR1 is LNHDA and CDR2 is SQIVND in the germline V gene (reference sequence). The CDR3 extends over 13 amino acids. Trimming stripped 4 bases from V and 6 bases from J, with 10 bases between. The chain's CDR3 is CASSTTPGNIQYF. For the CDR3, the DNA is TGTGCCAGTAGTACCACCCCAGGAAACATTCAGTACTTC.

This chain connects TRBV18 to TRBJ1-1; no clear D gene. CDR1 is KGHSH and CDR2 is LQKENI in the germline V gene. V shed 5 bases and J shed 1 base, with 8 bases lying between them. The CDR3 length is 13 residues. As DNA, the CDR3 is TGTGCCAGCTCAGGGCAAGCGAACACTGAAGCTTTCTTT. Translating it yields CASSGQANTEAFF.

The count of this clone is one. This chain connects TRBV9 to TRBJ1-4; 7 bases match TRBD1. The J segment lost 4 bases and the V segment lost 4 bases, leaving 7 bases of the junction unmatched. The germline CDR1 and CDR2 sequences are SGDLS and YYNGEE. The CDR3 covers 15 residues. Written as DNA, the CDR3 is TGTGCCAGCAGCCCCCGACAGGGCTTTAATGAAAAACTGTTTTTT. Translating it yields CASSPRQGFNEKLFF.

The gene calls are TRBV4-1 and TRBJ1-3; D uncertain. The CDR3 covers 16 residues. V was cut by 0 bases and J by 2 bases, with 11 bases left in between. CDR1 is MGHRA and CDR2 is YSYEKL in the germline V gene. The CDR3 DNA reads TGCGCCAGCAGCCAAGACCCGGGGAGGGCTGGAAACACCATATATTTT. Translating gives CASSQDPGRAGNTIYF.

CDR3: CASSLVSGTRTEAFF. CDR3 coding DNA: TGTGCCAGCAGCTTAGTTTCGGGCACAAGAACTGAAGCTTTCTTT. The chain recombines TRBV11-2 with TRBJ1-1; no reliable D call. The ends were cut back, 1 base at V and 5 bases at J, with 14 bases in the middle. The CDR3 covers 15 residues. Germline V gives CDR1 SGHAT, CDR2 FQNNGV. Full variable domain (rest looked up from reference TRBV11-2 and TRBJ1-1): EAGVAQSPRYKIIEKRQSVAFWCNPISGHATLYWYQQILGQGPKLLIQFQNNGVVDDSQLPKDRFSAERLKGVDSTLKIQPAKLEDSAVYLCASSLVSGTRTEAFFGQGTRLTVV.

V usage is TRBV9 and J usage is TRBJ1-4; the D gene is possibly TRBD1 (6 bases). Germline loops: CDR1 SGDLS, CDR2 YYNGEE. Between the trimmed V and J ends, which lost 0 bases and 8 bases, there was a span of 17 bases. The CDR3 has 16 residues. For the CDR3, the DNA is TGTGCCAGCAGCGTAGTTCCACAGATGGGGGCCGAAAAACTGTTTTTT. It encodes CASSVVPQMGAEKLFF.

This clone has a single count. The chain has TRBV25-1 and TRBJ2-7; D ambiguous. The CDR3 is 11 amino acids. Trimming pared 5 bases from V and 3 bases from J, leaving 5 bases between. Germline V CDR1 and CDR2: MGHDK, SYGVNS. CDR3 region: CASSLIYEQYF. DNA of the CDR3: TGTGCCAGCAGTTTGATCTACGAGCAGTACTTC.

The chain employs TRBV19 and TRBJ2-7, with 11 nucleotides matching TRBD1. Germline CDR1 LNHDA, CDR2 SQIVND (reference sequence). This CDR3 contains 14 residues. The junction had 4 bases not matched to a gene; V was cut back by 7 bases and J by 2 bases. The CDR3 coding sequence is TGTGCCAGTATAACGGGACAGGGGGCCTACGAGCAGTACTTC. Translation: CASITGQGAYEQYF. The full variable domain, with the rest looked up from reference TRBV19 and TRBJ2-7, is DGGITQSPKYLFRKEGQNVTLSCEQNLNHDAMYWYRQDPGQGLRLIYYSQIVNDFQKGDIAEGYSVSREKKESFPLTVTSAQKNPTAFYLCASITGQGAYEQYFGPGTRLTVT.

This clone was found a few times. The genes are TRBV2 and TRBJ2-3; D is ambiguous. Trimming took off 6 bases at V and 0 bases at J, with 13 bases between the two ends. Germline CDR1 reads SNHLY; CDR2 reads FYNNEI. CDR3 length: 15 residues. The CDR3 coding sequence is TGTGCCAGCAGAAAGGCAGAGGTTAGCACAGATACGCAGTATTTT. Translation: CASRKAEVSTDTQYF.